This is a list of T cell receptor beta chains from one sample in a study of T-cell reconstitution after alpha-beta-depleted transplantation in children. TCRdb fed the PCR reads into MiXCR, producing one record per CDR3 protein. The data hold about 500,000 distinct CDR3 sequences, with about 30% observed a single time. The sample here was PBMCs from the stem cell graft donor, taken from the stem cell graft. These receptors were obtained from a human donor who donated a stem cell graft to a child with aplastic anemia. The CDR3 runs from the conserved cysteine through the conserved F or W. D genes are given only for firm matches. The size of a clone is reported for some rows only, either as once, few or many, or as a class for expanded clones.

d_call: -; clone_size: many; j_call: TRBJ1-1; v_call: TRBV20-1; cdr3_aa: CSARDPSGSGEEAFF; cdr3_nt: TGCAGTGCTAGAGACCCCTCAGGCAGTGGGGAGGAAGCTTTCTTT
d_call: -; clone_size: -; j_call: TRBJ1-5; v_call: TRBV20-1; cdr3_aa: CSARGLSGQPQHF; cdr3_nt: TGCAGTGCTAGGGGACTCAGTGGGCAGCCCCAGCATTTT
d_call: -; clone_size: -; j_call: TRBJ2-7; v_call: TRBV29-1; cdr3_aa: CSVRPGSYEQYF; cdr3_nt: TGCAGCGTTAGACCCGGCTCCTACGAGCAGTACTTC
d_call: -; clone_size: many; j_call: TRBJ2-1; v_call: TRBV20-1; cdr3_aa: CSASEPGIYNEQFF; cdr3_nt: TGCAGTGCTAGCGAACCGGGGATTTACAATGAGCAGTTCTTC
d_call: -; clone_size: -; j_call: TRBJ2-3; v_call: TRBV5-1; cdr3_aa: CASSLRWREKADTQYF; cdr3_nt: TGCGCCAGCAGCTTGCGGTGGCGGGAAAAAGCAGATACGCAGTATTTT
d_call: TRBD1; clone_size: -; j_call: TRBJ1-2; v_call: TRBV7-2; cdr3_aa: CASSVTGAPNGYTF; cdr3_nt: TGTGCCAGCAGCGTTACAGGGGCCCCTAATGGCTACACCTTC
d_call: -; clone_size: -; j_call: TRBJ2-1; v_call: TRBV7-9; cdr3_aa: CASSEPDGSSYNEQFF; cdr3_nt: TGTGCCAGCAGCGAACCCGACGGAAGCTCCTACAATGAGCAGTTCTTC
d_call: -; clone_size: many; j_call: TRBJ1-1; v_call: TRBV29-1; cdr3_aa: CSVAGTEAFF; cdr3_nt: TGCAGCGTGGCTGGCACTGAAGCTTTCTTT
d_call: -; clone_size: -; j_call: TRBJ2-1; v_call: TRBV6-4; cdr3_aa: CASGRTAYNEQFF; cdr3_nt: TGTGCCAGCGGACGGACAGCTTACAATGAGCAGTTCTTC
d_call: TRBD2; clone_size: -; j_call: TRBJ2-3; v_call: TRBV5-5; cdr3_aa: CASSSYGGALTDTQYF; cdr3_nt: TGTGCCAGCAGCTCATACGGGGGGGCCCTGACAGATACGCAGTATTTT
d_call: -; clone_size: -; j_call: TRBJ1-2; v_call: TRBV28; cdr3_aa: CASSAPTGRYGCTF; cdr3_nt: TGTGCCAGCAGCGCCCCCACGGGCAGGTATGGCTGCACCTTC
d_call: TRBD2; clone_size: -; j_call: TRBJ2-1; v_call: TRBV12-3/TRBV12-4; cdr3_aa: CASTSKWAGESEQFF; cdr3_nt: TGTGCCAGCACCTCAAAGTGGGCGGGAGAAAGTGAGCAGTTCTTC
d_call: TRBD2; clone_size: -; j_call: TRBJ2-2; v_call: TRBV10-3; cdr3_aa: CAISDGAGGHHGELFF; cdr3_nt: TGTGCCATCAGTGATGGAGCGGGAGGGCATCACGGGGAGCTGTTTTTT
d_call: -; clone_size: -; j_call: TRBJ1-5; v_call: TRBV10-3; cdr3_aa: CAISEGRWMGPQHF; cdr3_nt: TGTGCCATCAGTGAGGGACGGTGGATGGGGCCCCAGCATTTT
d_call: -; clone_size: few; j_call: TRBJ2-5; v_call: TRBV18; cdr3_aa: CASSPSWGETQYF; cdr3_nt: TGTGCCAGCTCACCTTCCTGGGGGGAGACCCAGTACTTC
d_call: -; clone_size: -; j_call: TRBJ1-6; v_call: TRBV6-5; cdr3_aa: CASSYSRLTNSPLHF; cdr3_nt: TGTGCCAGCAGTTACTCGAGGCTGACAAATTCACCCCTCCACTTT
d_call: TRBD2; clone_size: -; j_call: TRBJ2-1; v_call: TRBV12-3/TRBV12-4; cdr3_aa: CTISYARSGRAGYNEQFF; cdr3_nt: TGTACCATCAGTTATGCCCGCAGCGGGAGGGCCGGCTACAATGAGCAGTTCTTC
d_call: -; clone_size: -; j_call: TRBJ2-3; v_call: TRBV9; cdr3_aa: CASSVRVSGKDTQYF; cdr3_nt: TGTGCCAGCAGCGTACGCGTCTCGGGGAAAGATACGCAGTATTTT
d_call: -; clone_size: -; j_call: TRBJ2-5; v_call: TRBV5-5; cdr3_aa: CASSSDRLTDWTQYF; cdr3_nt: TGTGCCAGCAGCTCAGACAGGCTCACCGACTGGACCCAGTACTTC
d_call: -; clone_size: few; j_call: TRBJ1-1; v_call: TRBV7-9; cdr3_aa: CASSPTDRNTEAFF; cdr3_nt: TGTGCCAGCAGCCCGACAGACCGGAACACTGAAGCTTTCTTT
d_call: -; clone_size: few; j_call: TRBJ1-1; v_call: TRBV20-1; cdr3_aa: CSARDNLNTEAFF; cdr3_nt: TGCAGTGCTCGGGACAACCTGAACACTGAAGCTTTCTTT
d_call: -; clone_size: -; j_call: TRBJ2-6; v_call: TRBV28; cdr3_aa: CASNPLFAEGFTGGANVLTF; cdr3_nt: TGTGCCAGCAATCCCCTCTTCGCGGAGGGATTTACAGGAGGGGCCAACGTCCTGACTTTC
d_call: TRBD2; clone_size: few; j_call: TRBJ2-4; v_call: TRBV6-2/TRBV6-3; cdr3_aa: CASSYGTSGIENIQYF; cdr3_nt: TGTGCCAGCAGTTACGGGACTAGCGGGATAGAAAACATTCAGTACTTC
d_call: TRBD1; clone_size: few; j_call: TRBJ1-5; v_call: TRBV30; cdr3_aa: CAWSSSGQGNQPQHF; cdr3_nt: TGTGCCTGGAGTTCTTCCGGACAGGGCAATCAGCCCCAGCATTTT
d_call: TRBD1; clone_size: -; j_call: TRBJ1-2; v_call: TRBV24-1; cdr3_aa: CATSSGDRVGGYTF; cdr3_nt: TGTGCCACCAGTTCCGGGGACAGGGTCGGGGGCTACACCTTC
d_call: -; clone_size: -; j_call: TRBJ1-1; v_call: TRBV15; cdr3_aa: CATSRDIGSNTEAFF; cdr3_nt: TGTGCCACCAGCAGAGATATAGGGTCGAACACTGAAGCTTTCTTT
d_call: -; clone_size: -; j_call: TRBJ2-7; v_call: TRBV4-2; cdr3_aa: CASSQVMESSYEQYF; cdr3_nt: TGTGCCAGCAGCCAAGTGATGGAGAGCTCCTACGAGCAGTACTTC
d_call: -; clone_size: few; j_call: TRBJ1-5; v_call: TRBV5-5; cdr3_aa: CASSKQAASSNQPQHF; cdr3_nt: TGTGCCAGCAGTAAACAGGCAGCTTCAAGCAATCAGCCCCAGCATTTT
d_call: TRBD1; clone_size: -; j_call: TRBJ1-1; v_call: TRBV19; cdr3_aa: CASSSPPGTGSVVTEAFF; cdr3_nt: TGTGCCAGTAGTAGTCCCCCCGGGACAGGGTCGGTCGTCACTGAAGCTTTCTTT
d_call: -; clone_size: many; j_call: TRBJ2-2; v_call: TRBV30; cdr3_aa: CAWSWGEDRTNTGELFF; cdr3_nt: TGTGCCTGGAGTTGGGGGGAAGACAGGACGAACACCGGGGAGCTGTTTTTT
d_call: -; clone_size: -; j_call: TRBJ2-3; v_call: TRBV7-2; cdr3_aa: CASLRGSTDTQYF; cdr3_nt: TGTGCCAGCCTCCGGGGGAGCACAGATACGCAGTATTTT
d_call: -; clone_size: -; j_call: TRBJ2-1; v_call: TRBV7-9; cdr3_aa: CASTLGAGEQFF; cdr3_nt: TGTGCCAGCACCCTAGGGGCGGGTGAGCAGTTCTTC
d_call: -; clone_size: -; j_call: TRBJ1-1; v_call: TRBV6-2/TRBV6-3; cdr3_aa: CASSLVGSEAFF; cdr3_nt: TGTGCCAGCAGCCTAGTGGGATCTGAAGCTTTCTTT
d_call: -; clone_size: few; j_call: TRBJ1-2; v_call: TRBV5-6; cdr3_aa: CASSLDLRDNPSYGYTF; cdr3_nt: TGTGCCAGCAGCTTGGATCTGCGGGACAACCCTTCCTATGGCTACACCTTC
d_call: TRBD1; clone_size: few; j_call: TRBJ1-2; v_call: TRBV19; cdr3_aa: CASSRGQSYGYTF; cdr3_nt: TGTGCCAGTAGTCGGGGACAGTCATATGGCTACACCTTC
d_call: -; clone_size: -; j_call: TRBJ1-1; v_call: TRBV4-2; cdr3_aa: CASSQLRENTEAFF; cdr3_nt: TGTGCCAGCAGCCAACTTAGGGAAAACACTGAAGCTTTCTTT
d_call: -; clone_size: few; j_call: TRBJ2-1; v_call: TRBV7-3; cdr3_aa: CASSEMTGASYNEQFF; cdr3_nt: TGTGCCAGCAGCGAAATGACAGGAGCCTCCTACAATGAGCAGTTCTTC